This TCR beta chain was profiled in a study of cytomegalovirus exposure and HLA in healthy donors (dated by TCRdb to about 2017). Context from the whole study: In an earlier analysis of approximately 640 of the donors, 276 Gb of sequence data and approximately 100 million unique TCR beta sequences from roughly 190 million T cells were reported. An early release that covered fewer than 750 HLA-typed donors contained approximately 300 gigabases of sequencing data and tens of millions of unique TCR sequences. Among the roughly 400 genotyped donors, roughly 80% belonged to the genetic ancestry cluster associated with self-reported Caucasian donors. The study aimed to test whether signatures of past pathogen exposure could be identified by cataloging public T cell receptors. Using immunosequencing, the study profiled T cell repertoires from 500 to 800 subjects and related those repertoires to cytomegalovirus serostatus. In addition to the first cohort of approximately 670 subjects, a separate validation cohort of around 110 different subjects was used. High-throughput TCR immunosequencing, statistical association of individual TCRs with disease status, and machine learning were combined to predict cytomegalovirus infection status. In a later analysis, previously published TCR beta repertoires from some 640 donors were re-analyzed and high-resolution HLA genotyping was added so that TCR occurrence patterns could be studied. Rather than drawing on any new phenotypic data, the later analysis identified candidate immune exposures from TCR beta sequences and the way those sequences occurred across donors. To decide whether each TCR beta V gene segment behaved as functional or pseudogenic, an earlier analysis of 587 of the donors relied on high-throughput TCR beta sequencing. Alongside the repertoire data, information on donor age, sex, ethnicity and CMV serostatus was compiled. In a later genetic analysis, genome-wide SNP genotypes for about 55% of the 666 donors were used, and that subset was treated as a discovery cohort. All discovery cohort repertoires had been generated on a single sequencing platform. HLA typing covered class I and class II loci at four-digit resolution. The number of donors typed differed by locus, with about 629-640 for A, B, C, DRB1 and DQB1, 522 for DQA1, 606 for DPA1, and 400 to 490 for DPB1. Because of strong linkage in the cohort, roughly five DR-DQ haplotypes were treated as single units for association and clustering. Among 398 genotyped donors of the cohort, an average of around 240,000 unique TCR beta nucleotide sequences was sequenced per donor, of which about 19% were non-productive.

Receptor amplification or capture employed the immunoSEQ multiplex PCR assay. The multiplex PCR relied on a mix of 60 forward primers for TCR Vbeta segments and 13 reverse primers for TCR Jbeta segments. The CDR3 region of rearranged TCR beta genes was amplified from genomic DNA by a multiplex PCR assay. On the Illumina HiSeq System, the amplified TCR beta libraries were sequenced as 87-base-pair reads. The study's processing was this. In a later analysis, roughly 80 million unique TCR beta chains were counted across the roughly 670 repertoires, and about 10 million of these chains were shared by at least two donors. A nearest-neighbor algorithm error-corrected the raw reads and collapsed the reads into unique sequences, merging closely related sequences to remove PCR and sequencing errors. V, D and J gene segments were assigned by aligning CDR3 sequences to IMGT reference sequences. For a sequence to be retained, a match of at least six nucleotides was required to both a V gene segment and a J gene segment. Rearrangements were called productive when the CDR3 lacked stop codons and stayed in frame with V and J; all others were non-productive. CDR3 was defined according to IMGT convention as the region running from the second conserved V-encoded cysteine to the conserved J-encoded phenylalanine. Sequences without an unambiguous match to a single V gene segment were excluded from the earlier analysis of 587 of the donors. An earlier analysis of 500 to 600 of the donors classified V segments as functional when productive rearrangements were above 56.7% and as segregating when the standard deviation between donors was above 5%. A statistical classification framework was developed to diagnose cytomegalovirus status using the catalog of TCR beta chain sequences. V and J gene assignment, in a later analysis, came from comparing TCR nucleotide sequences with IMGT/GENE-DB human TR gene sequences. The TCRdist pipeline was used in a later analysis to assign CDR3 sequences and most-parsimonious VDJ recombination scenarios. A later analysis defined each TCR beta chain by its CDR3 amino acid sequence plus V-gene family, and excluded reads lacking a unique V-gene family. To address suspected cross-contamination and a sequencing artifact, a later analysis removed roughly 640 highly shared, low-generation-probability nucleotide sequences. In a later analysis, a clonal expansion index for each public chain was calculated from normalized within-repertoire ranks of inferred template counts. In a later analysis, generation probabilities were computed with a VDJ recombination model fitted to out-of-frame rearrangements, and the resulting probabilities were checked against IGoR. Hypergeometric tests were used in a later analysis to score TCR-TCR, TCR-HLA and TCR-CMV co-occurrence, with a repertoire-size bias correction applied to the TCR pairs. In a later analysis, false discovery rates were estimated by permuting HLA or CMV assignments 20 times. In a later analysis, co-occurring TCRs were grouped using DBSCAN, and TCRdist sequence similarity was added for clustering within HLA-allele-positive subsets. For co-occurrence clustering, repertoires with fewer than 30,000 or more than 120,000 public chains were excluded, along with about five repertoires with anomalous nucleotide sharing. What TCRdb holds here is the immuneACCESS table cut down to in-frame rearrangements. Part of the clones is not present; checked against another copy, under half of the missing clones reflect an unresolved V gene, and the others are unexplained. V and J calls and clone size are copied from that table; D and trimming were computed from the DNA. Here the sample has 150,000 to 180,000 clones; 75% to 85% occur a single time. Approximately 8% of the sample rests with the top ten.

The investigation overall reported the following: Because the 87-base-pair reads could not distinguish some IMGT-functional V segments, including TRBV6-2 and TRBV6-3, those segments were excluded. Because counts were too low, under 20 rarely observed V segments, including chromosome 9 orphons, were left out of the earlier analysis of 587 of the donors. An association between a missense DCLRE1C variant and V-gene and J-gene trimming of TCR beta chains was found in a later genetic analysis and replicated in an independent cohort. A further reported finding was that TCR beta sequences accurately predicted the HLA-A and HLA-B alleles for most subjects in the first cohort. In a later analysis, HLA-associated TCR beta chains showed more clonal expansion and lower generation probabilities than non-associated chains that were equally common. Several of the top co-occurrence clusters appeared to be linked to parvovirus B19, influenza, CMV and Epstein-Barr virus, according to a later analysis. The authors suggested that the approach could potentially be extended to other disease states and immunological phenotypes. Most CMV-associated TCR beta chains appeared to be HLA-restricted in a later analysis, and the HLA associations seemed to be driven largely by CMV exposure. Compared with the approximately 670-donor mean, donors in an Asian-associated ancestry cluster had fewer N-insertions in productive TCRs, according to a later genetic analysis. The cohort was sequenced for TCR beta chains only, and without alpha or paired-chain data the features that could be detected were limited. Broadly in line with IMGT annotations, most TCR beta V segments showed up in productive rearrangements about 90% or about 30% of the time in an earlier analysis of several hundred of the donors. At a false discovery rate of 0.05, a later analysis linked 16,951 TCR beta sequences to specific HLA alleles. Correlated functional status among segregating V segments might reflect linkage disequilibrium, but an unknown experimental factor could not be ruled out. When HLA alleles, especially DR and DQ, strongly co-occurred, TCR associations were difficult to assign to individual alleles. Sequencing depth was assumed to be roughly uniform across donors in the presence/absence analyses, though that assumption may not hold. A group of highly shared sequence variants was considered likely to be a technical artifact of the sequencing pipeline. Three of the identified cytomegalovirus-associated TCR beta chains were confirmed in vitro to be specific for cytomegalovirus antigens. CMV serostatus was the only immune exposure information available for the cohort. Because some donors lacked HLA typing at each locus, the association tests relied only on the typed subset. A total of roughly 160 TCR beta chains were listed by the study as associated with cytomegalovirus. A later analysis found that TCR association rates varied across HLA loci, with DRB1 alleles showing the most associated TCRs and HLA-C alleles the fewest. Most TCR sequences were observed very rarely across donors, whereas some public TCRs were present in many individuals. The classifier was reported to diagnose cytomegalovirus status with high specificity and sensitivity in both the original cohort and the validation cohort.

In the germline V gene, CDR1 corresponds to LGHNA and CDR2 to YNFKEQ. The CDR3 runs 17 amino acids, cysteine and phenylalanine included. Only the CDR3 portion is preserved as DNA: 51 bases, with reading frame beginning at the first base. From V the trimming removes 3 bases and from J it removes 7 bases, while the gene matches leave 10 bases of the junction unaccounted for. The cohort consisted of fewer than 700 healthy bone marrow donors. At the time of sampling, all cohort members were nominally healthy, though unrecorded immune exposures were likely present. The donor was CMV seropositive and was included in the group of almost 300 seropositive cohort members. Every donor gave a peripheral blood sample, and the peripheral blood mononuclear cells from that sample were used for TCR beta sequencing. The Qiagen DNeasy Blood Extraction Kit was used to extract genomic DNA from the blood cell samples.

With regard to this clone: Its antigen remains unidentified. Base qualities were left out, and no much larger clone turns up one base away.

The receptor chain draws on TRBV4-2 and TRBJ2-5, with 14 junctional bases fitting TRBD2. The receptor comes from a man aged 25 to 40 in good health and CMV-seropositive. Sequenced input: PBMCs. The CDR3 protein sequence reads: CASSQVRTGTSGGTQYF. At the DNA level, the sequence is TGTGCCAGCAGCCAGGTTCGCACCGGGACTAGCGGGGGGACCCAGTACTTC.